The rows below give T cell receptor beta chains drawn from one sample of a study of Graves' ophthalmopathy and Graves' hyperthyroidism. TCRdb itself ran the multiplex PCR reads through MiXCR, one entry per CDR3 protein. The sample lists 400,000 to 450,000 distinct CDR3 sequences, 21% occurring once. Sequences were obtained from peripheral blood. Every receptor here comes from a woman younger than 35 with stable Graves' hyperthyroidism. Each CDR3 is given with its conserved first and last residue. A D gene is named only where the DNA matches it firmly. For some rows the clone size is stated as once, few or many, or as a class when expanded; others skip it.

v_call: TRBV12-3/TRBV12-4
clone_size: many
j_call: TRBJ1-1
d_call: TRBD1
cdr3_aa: CASTQGGLEAFF
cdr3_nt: TGTGCCAGCACCCAGGGGGGGCTTGAAGCTTTCTTT

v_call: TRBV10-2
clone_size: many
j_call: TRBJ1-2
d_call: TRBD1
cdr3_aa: CASTLQGSYGYTF
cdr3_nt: TGCGCCAGCACCTTACAGGGGAGCTATGGCTACACCTTC

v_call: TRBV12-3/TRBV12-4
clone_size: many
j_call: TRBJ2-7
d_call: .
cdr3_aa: CASSPAWTASSYEQYF
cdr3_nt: TGTGCCAGCAGTCCCGCCTGGACAGCTAGCTCCTACGAGCAGTACTTC

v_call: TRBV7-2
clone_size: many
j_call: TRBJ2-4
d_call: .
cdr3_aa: CASSVELYGYIKYF
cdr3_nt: TGTGCCAGCAGCGTCGAATTGTATGGTTACATTAAGTACTTC

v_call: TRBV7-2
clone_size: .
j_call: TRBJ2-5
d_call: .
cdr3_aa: CASSSLRTAETQYF
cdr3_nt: TGTGCCAGCAGCTCGCTAAGGACAGCAGAGACCCAGTACTTC

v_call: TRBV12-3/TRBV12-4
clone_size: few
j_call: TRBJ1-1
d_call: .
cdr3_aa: CASRPEQGWNTEAFF
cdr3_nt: TGTGCCAGCAGACCCGAACAGGGATGGAACACTGAAGCTTTCTTT

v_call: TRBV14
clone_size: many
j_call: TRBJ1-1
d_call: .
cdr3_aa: CASSQDRRTEAFF
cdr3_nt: TGTGCCAGCAGCCAAGATCGGCGGACTGAAGCTTTCTTT

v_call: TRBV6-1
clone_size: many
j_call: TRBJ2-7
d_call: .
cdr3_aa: CASSDKGRGESEQYF
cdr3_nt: TGTGCCAGCAGTGACAAAGGCAGGGGTGAATCCGAGCAGTACTTC

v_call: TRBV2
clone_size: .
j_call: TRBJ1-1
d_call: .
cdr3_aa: CASSGAGRVEAFF
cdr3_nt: TGTGCCAGCAGTGGGGCAGGGAGGGTGGAAGCTTTCTTT

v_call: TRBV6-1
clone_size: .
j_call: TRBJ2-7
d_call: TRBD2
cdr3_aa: CASRGGLAGVEQYF
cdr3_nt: TGTGCCAGCAGGGGAGGGCTAGCGGGAGTCGAGCAGTACTTC

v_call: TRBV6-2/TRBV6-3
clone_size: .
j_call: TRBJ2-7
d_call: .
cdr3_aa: CASTPPGSYEQYF
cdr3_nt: TGTGCCAGCACCCCGCCGGGGTCCTACGAGCAGTACTTC

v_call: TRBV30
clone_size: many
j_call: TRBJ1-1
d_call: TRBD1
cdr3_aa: CALSPDRGTEAFF
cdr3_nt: TGTGCCTTATCCCCGGACAGGGGCACTGAAGCTTTCTTT

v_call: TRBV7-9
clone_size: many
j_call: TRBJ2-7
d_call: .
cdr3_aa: CASSRGRQGRYEQYF
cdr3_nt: TGTGCCAGCAGCCGCGGACGGCAGGGTCGTTACGAGCAGTACTTC

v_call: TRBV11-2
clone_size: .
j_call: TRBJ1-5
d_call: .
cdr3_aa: CASSSREGLSNQPQHF
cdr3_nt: TGTGCCAGCAGCTCTAGGGAGGGTCTTAGCAATCAGCCCCAGCATTTT

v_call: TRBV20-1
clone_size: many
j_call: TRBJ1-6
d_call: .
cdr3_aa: CSASDNSPLHF
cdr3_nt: TGCAGTGCTTCAGATAATTCACCCCTCCACTTT

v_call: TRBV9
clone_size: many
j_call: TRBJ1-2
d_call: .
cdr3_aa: CASSVALNGGAYGYTF
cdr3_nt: TGTGCCAGCAGCGTAGCTCTCAACGGGGGAGCCTATGGCTACACCTTC

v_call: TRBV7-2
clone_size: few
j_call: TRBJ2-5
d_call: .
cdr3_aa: CASSATGREGTQYF
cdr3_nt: TGTGCCAGCAGCGCGACAGGTCGTGAGGGGACCCAGTACTTC

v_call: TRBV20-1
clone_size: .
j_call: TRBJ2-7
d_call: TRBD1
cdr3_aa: CSAPGGDRVYEQYF
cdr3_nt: TGCAGTGCTCCGGGTGGGGACAGGGTTTACGAGCAGTACTTC

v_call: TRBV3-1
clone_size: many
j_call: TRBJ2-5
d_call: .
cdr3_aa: CASSQTTARETQYF
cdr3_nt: TGTGCCAGCAGCCAAACGACAGCACGGGAGACCCAGTACTTC

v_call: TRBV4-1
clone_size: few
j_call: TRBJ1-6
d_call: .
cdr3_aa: CASSIGDSSYNSPLHF
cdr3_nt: TGCGCCAGCAGTATTGGGGATAGCTCCTATAATTCACCCCTCCACTTT

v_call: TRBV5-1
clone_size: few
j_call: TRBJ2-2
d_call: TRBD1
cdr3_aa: CASSKPGQGLTGELFF
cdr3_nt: TGCGCCAGCAGCAAGCCGGGACAGGGTCTCACCGGGGAGCTGTTTTTT

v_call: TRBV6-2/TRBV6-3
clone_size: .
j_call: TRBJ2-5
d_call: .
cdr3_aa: CASSSWNRLYQETQYF
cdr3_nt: TGTGCCAGCAGTTCCTGGAACAGGTTGTACCAAGAGACCCAGTACTTC

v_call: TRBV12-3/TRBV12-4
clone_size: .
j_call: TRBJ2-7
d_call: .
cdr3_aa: CASSLPTGREQYF
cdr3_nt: TGTGCCAGCAGTCTCCCCACAGGGCGCGAGCAGTACTTC

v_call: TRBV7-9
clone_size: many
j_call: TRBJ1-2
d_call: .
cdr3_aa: CASSLRAAHSYYGYTF
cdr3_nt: TGTGCCAGCAGCTTAAGGGCCGCGCATTCTTACTATGGCTACACCTTC

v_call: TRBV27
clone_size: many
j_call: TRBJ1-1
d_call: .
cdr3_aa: CASSSHSGTEAFF
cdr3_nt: TGTGCCAGCAGTTCCCATTCCGGCACTGAAGCTTTCTTT

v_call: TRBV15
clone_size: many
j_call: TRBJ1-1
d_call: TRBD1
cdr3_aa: CATSLGTVPATEAFF
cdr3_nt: TGTGCCACCAGCCTCGGGACAGTACCAGCCACTGAAGCTTTCTTT

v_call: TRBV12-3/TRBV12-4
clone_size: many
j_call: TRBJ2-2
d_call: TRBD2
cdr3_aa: CASSLGLAGGGELFF
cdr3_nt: TGTGCCAGCAGTTTGGGGTTAGCGGGAGGCGGGGAGCTGTTTTTT

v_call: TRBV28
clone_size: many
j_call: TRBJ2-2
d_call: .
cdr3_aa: CASKGFVLGGLRAELFF
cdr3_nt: TGTGCCAGCAAAGGATTCGTACTAGGAGGACTTCGGGCGGAGCTGTTTTTT

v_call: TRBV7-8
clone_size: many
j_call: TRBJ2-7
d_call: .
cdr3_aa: CASTMTVYSSYEQYF
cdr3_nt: TGTGCCAGCACCATGACAGTTTACAGCTCCTACGAGCAGTACTTC

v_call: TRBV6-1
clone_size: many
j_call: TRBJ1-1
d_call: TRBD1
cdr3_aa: CASSKTGANTEAFF
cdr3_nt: TGTGCCAGCAGTAAGACAGGGGCGAACACTGAAGCTTTCTTT